A single sample is the source of the 8 T cell receptor beta chains below, sequenced in a study of spatial heterogeneity in lung cancer. Noted time point: sample taken at primary tumor resection. A single record per CDR3 protein comes from TCRdb applying MiXCR to the 5' RACE reads. The table lists about 3,300 distinct CDR3 sequences, 2.5% to 4% of them singletons. The sequences come from lung tissue, collected at surgery. Every receptor here comes from a human donor with early-stage non-small cell lung cancer.

The table lists this clonotype with a few counts. This beta chain came through as a stray read in a library set up for alpha chains, and its size says little. The rearrangement joins TRBV10-3 to TRBJ1-6; D gene uncertain. This CDR3 is built from 21 residues. The germline gives CDR1 ENHRY, CDR2 SYGVKD. V was cut by 11 bases and J by 0 bases, with 32 bases left in between. In DNA form, the CDR3 reads TGTGCCCCCACGCGTTCGGGCCAAGATGGTGAGCTGAGCTCCTATAATTCACCCCTCCACTTT. This translates into CAPTRSGQDGELSSYNSPLHF.

Comments on this clonotype: This beta chain represents an off-target read in a library built for alpha chains; its size is of limited meaning. This chain connects TRBV6-4 to TRBJ2-3; D is perhaps TRBD1 (5 bases). Trimming removed 4 bases at V and 4 bases at J, with 15 bases between. The CDR3 contains 15 residues. Per germline, CDR1 MRHNA and CDR2 SNTAGT. Here the CDR3 reads CASSGQGIGADTQYF. Here the CDR3 DNA reads TGTGCCAGCAGTGGTCAGGGAATCGGTGCAGATACGCAGTATTTT.

The table lists this clonotype with a count of one. Germline is not matched at one junction end, which may reflect a read error. Within a library made for alpha chains, this beta chain is off target, and its count is uninformative. The chain joins TRBV5-1 to TRBJ2-1; D gene ambiguous. The CDR3 has 16 amino acids. Germline V gene sequence: CDR1 SGHRS, CDR2 YFSETQ. The DNA for the CDR3 is TGCGCCAGCAGCTTGGGGTCACCGGGCTCCTACAATGAGCAGTTATTC. It encodes CASSLGSPGSYNEQLF.

By share, this clonotype ranks as medium-sized (0.01 to 0.1%). The library was designed around alpha chains, so this beta chain is a stray read whose abundance carries little weight. The chain employs TRBV10-1 and TRBJ1-1; the D gene is possibly TRBD1 (6 bases). The V end lost 5 bases, the J end lost 0 bases, and 16 bases lay between the germline ends. The CDR3 runs 16 residues. Germline values: CDR1 WNHNN, CDR2 SYGVQD (reference sequence). CDR3 sequence (DNA): TGCGCCAGCAGTTTCGACAGGCGGCTAGTGAACACTGAAGCTTTCTTT. Translated: CASSFDRRLVNTEAFF.

Sample share makes this clonotype medium-sized. This beta chain is off target for a library built for alpha chains, so its abundance means little. This rearrangement joins TRBV4-2 to TRBJ2-1, with D unclear. Germline V gives CDR1 LGHNA, CDR2 YNFKEQ. CDR3 length equals 13 residues. Trimming took 4 bases from V and 8 from J, leaving 12 bases between them. CDR3 coding DNA: TGTGCCAGCAGCCTAGATTTCGAGGATGAGCAGTTCTTC. The encoded protein is CASSLDFEDEQFF.

This clonotype is medium-sized by share. This beta chain is an off-target read within a library intended for alpha chains, so its frequency means little. J is TRBJ1-2 and V is TRBV6-1; perhaps TRBD1 as D (6 bases). The CDR3 loop spans 14 amino acids. V was shortened by 2 bases and J by 5 bases, with 12 bases between the two germline ends. Per the germline V gene, CDR1 is MNHNS and CDR2 is SASEGT. CDR3 protein: CASSESGQYYGYTF. CDR3 coding DNA: TGTGCCAGCAGTGAATCTGGACAGTATTATGGCTACACCTTC.

This clonotype showed up many times. Found in a library prepared for alpha chains, this beta chain is an off-target read, and its abundance has little meaning. The chain couples TRBV5-1 to TRBJ2-5; unclear D gene. CDR1 SGHRS and CDR2 YFSETQ come from the germline V gene. CDR3 size: 14 residues. V was pared by 0 bases and J by 5 bases, with 11 bases between. The CDR3 protein is CASSLGHGRETQYF. In DNA form, the CDR3 reads TGCGCCAGCAGCTTGGGCCATGGTCGGGAGACCCAGTACTTC.

This clonotype has only a few counts. A library prepared for alpha chains yielded this beta chain as an off-target read; its size is of little meaning. The CDR3 protein is CASSSGLANTQYF. DNA for the CDR3: TGTGCCAGCAGTTCCGGACTAGCGAATACGCAGTATTTT. The chain is built from TRBV6-2 or TRBV6-3 and TRBJ2-3; 9 positions agree with TRBD2. CDR3 length: 13 residues. V was pared by 4 bases and J by 7 bases, with 3 bases of the junction left unmatched. Germline CDR1 MNHEY, CDR2 SVGEGT.